This T cell receptor beta chain appears in the sequencing data of a study of identical twins. TCRdb reprocessed the 5' RACE reads via MiXCR and lists one record per CDR3 protein. Of 450,000 to 500,000 distinct CDR3 sequences in the sample, roughly an eighth were seen once. V was cut by 4 bases and J by 0 bases, with 17 bases left in between. Germline V gene data show CDR1 as SGHKS and CDR2 as YYEKEE (reference sequence). This CDR3 is built from 16 residues. As concerns this clonotype: Its cognate antigen is unknown.

General observations from the study: Beta out-of-frame twin sharing showed a weaker excess.

The data also belong to a second study, concerning yellow fever vaccine responses in identical twins.

V is TRBV5-5 and J is TRBJ2-7; D remains unclear. The TCR originated in a woman younger than 30 in good health. The source material was CD4+ T cells sorted from blood. CDR3 in DNA: TGTGCCAGCAGCCGTGAAATCGGAGTTACCTCCTACGAGCAGTACTTC. The encoded protein is CASSREIGVTSYEQYF. The full variable domain, completed using reference TRBV5-5 and TRBJ2-7, is DAGVTQSPTHLIKTRGQQVTLRCSPISGHKSVSWYQQVLGQGPQFIFQYYEKEERGRGNFPDRFSARQFPNYSSELNVNALLLGDSALYLCASSREIGVTSYEQYFGPGTRLTVT.